This T cell receptor beta chain was profiled in a study of somatic mutations in cytotoxic T cells in rheumatoid arthritis. This CDR3 has 11 residues. Germline V gene data show CDR1 as SNHLY and CDR2 as FYNNEI. The V end was cut by 9 bases, the J end by 4 bases, with 10 bases between. The protocol was immunoSEQ multiplex PCR, while the TCRdb copy is restricted to in-frame clones and leaves out a portion. The sample gives about 20,000 clones, 75% to 90% of which show up once; under 8% is in the top ten. A few counts support this clone. The source material was CD8+ T cells sorted from blood. The V gene is TRBV2, the J gene TRBJ2-7; D is ambiguous. The TCR sequence derives from a woman aged 40 to 55 with rheumatoid arthritis. CDR3 loop: CASLWAYEQYF. CDR3 nucleotide sequence: TGTGCCAGTCTATGGGCGTACGAGCAGTACTTC.